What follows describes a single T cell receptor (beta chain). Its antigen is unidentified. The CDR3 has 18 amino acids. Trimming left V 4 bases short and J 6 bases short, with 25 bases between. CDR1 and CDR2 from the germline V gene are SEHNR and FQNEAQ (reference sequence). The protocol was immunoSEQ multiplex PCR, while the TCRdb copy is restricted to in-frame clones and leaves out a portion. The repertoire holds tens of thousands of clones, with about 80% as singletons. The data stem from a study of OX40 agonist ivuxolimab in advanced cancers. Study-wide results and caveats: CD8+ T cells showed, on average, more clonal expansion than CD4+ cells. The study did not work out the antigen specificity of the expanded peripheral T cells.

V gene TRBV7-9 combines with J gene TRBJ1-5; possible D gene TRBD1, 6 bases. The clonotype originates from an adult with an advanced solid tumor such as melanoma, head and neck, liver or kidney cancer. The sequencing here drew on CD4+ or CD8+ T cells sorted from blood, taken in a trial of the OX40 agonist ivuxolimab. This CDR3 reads CASSSSQTIQGRGQPQHF. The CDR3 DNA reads TGTGCCAGCAGCTCCTCGCAGACTATACAGGGACGGGGTCAGCCCCAGCATTTT.